The entry below gives a single T cell receptor (beta chain) sequence along with its context. The sample originates from a study of T cells after somatic rescue of genetic block. TCRdb's table, derived via immunoSEQ multiplex PCR, lists solely in-frame clones and lacks some. The sample gives tens of thousands of clones, 95% to 96% of which show up once; 0.075% to 0.1% is in the top ten. This receptor was taken from a child younger than two. The sample consisted of peripheral blood mononuclear cells (PBMCs).

The CDR3 sequence is CASSVGGRTYYGYTF. The CDR3 DNA reads as TGTGCCAGCAGCGTAGGGGGGAGGACTTACTATGGCTACACCTTC. V usage is TRBV9 and J usage is TRBJ1-2; a weak D match, TRBD1 (5 bases). The germline V and J ends were trimmed by 0 bases and 3 bases, with 12 bases remaining between them. The germline gives CDR1 SGDLS, CDR2 YYNGEE. This CDR3 spans 15 amino acids.